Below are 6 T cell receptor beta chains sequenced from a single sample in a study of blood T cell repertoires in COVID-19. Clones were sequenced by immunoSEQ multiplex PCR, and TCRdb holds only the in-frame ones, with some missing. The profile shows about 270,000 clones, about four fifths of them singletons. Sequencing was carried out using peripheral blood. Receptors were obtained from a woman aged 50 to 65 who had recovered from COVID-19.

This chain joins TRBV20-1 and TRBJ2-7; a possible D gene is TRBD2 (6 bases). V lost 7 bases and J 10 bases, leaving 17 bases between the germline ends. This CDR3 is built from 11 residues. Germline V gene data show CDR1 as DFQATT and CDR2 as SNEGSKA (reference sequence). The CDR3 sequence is CSGAGPLGQYF. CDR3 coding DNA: TGCAGTGGGGCGGGACCCTTAGGACAGTACTTC.

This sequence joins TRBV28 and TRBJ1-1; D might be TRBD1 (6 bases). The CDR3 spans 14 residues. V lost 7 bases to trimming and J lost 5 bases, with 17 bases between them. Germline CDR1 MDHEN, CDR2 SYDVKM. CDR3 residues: CASNWQGRTTEAFF. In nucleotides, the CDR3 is TGTGCCAGCAACTGGCAGGGGCGAACAACTGAAGCTTTCTTT.

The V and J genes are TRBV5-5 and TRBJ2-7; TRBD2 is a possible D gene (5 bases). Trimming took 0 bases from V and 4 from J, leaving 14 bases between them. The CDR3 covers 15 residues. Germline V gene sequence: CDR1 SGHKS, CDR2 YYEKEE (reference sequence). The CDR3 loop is CASSLEPGSGYEQYF. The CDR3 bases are TGTGCCAGCAGCTTGGAGCCGGGCTCGGGGTACGAGCAGTACTTC.

The CDR3 DNA reads TGTGCCAGCAGTTACGACAGGGAATCCACTGAAGCTTTCTTT. Translated: CASSYDRESTEAFF. This chain connects TRBV6-5 to TRBJ1-1; 7 bases agree with TRBD1. Losses at the gene ends were 2 bases for V and 4 bases for J; bases not matched to a gene: 4. Germline V gene lookup returns CDR1 MNHEY and CDR2 SVGAGI. CDR3 length equals 14 residues.

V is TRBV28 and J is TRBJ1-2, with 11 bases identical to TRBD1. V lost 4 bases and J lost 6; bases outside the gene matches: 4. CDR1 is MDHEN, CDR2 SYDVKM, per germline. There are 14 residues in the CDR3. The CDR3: CASSSGQGVDGYTF. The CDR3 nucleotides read TGTGCCAGCAGTTCGGGACAGGGGGTGGATGGCTACACCTTC.

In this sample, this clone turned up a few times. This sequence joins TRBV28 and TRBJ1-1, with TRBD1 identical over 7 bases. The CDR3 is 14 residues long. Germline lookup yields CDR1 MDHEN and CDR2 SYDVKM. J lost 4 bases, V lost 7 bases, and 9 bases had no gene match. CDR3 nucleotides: TGTGCCAGCAAAACAGGGGCGCGTAGCACTGAAGCTTTCTTT. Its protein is CASKTGARSTEAFF.